One and the same sample provided the 29 T cell receptor beta chains below, sequenced in a study of blood T cell repertoires in COVID-19. Repertoires were generated with immunoSEQ multiplex PCR, while TCRdb's copy carries only in-frame clones and drops some. The data show 150,000 to 250,000 clones, about four fifths seen once. Sequenced sample: peripheral blood. These receptors were collected from a woman in her thirties or forties with COVID-19, enrolled during active disease.

The chain has TRBV7-2 and TRBJ1-1; TRBD1 matches at 8 bases. Germline CDR1 is SGHTA and CDR2 is FQGNSA. CDR3 length: 14 residues. J was trimmed by 4 bases and V by 2 bases; bases with no gene match: 3. CDR3 nucleotide sequence: TGTGCCAGCAGCTTAACCAGGGGGCCCACTGAAGCTTTCTTT. It is translated as CASSLTRGPTEAFF.

The CDR3 loop is CACQTSGGLEQYF. CDR3 nucleotides: TGTGCCTGTCAGACTAGCGGGGGACTCGAGCAGTACTTC. This chain joins TRBV30 and TRBJ2-7; 12 bases align to TRBD2. CDR3 size: 13 residues. Germline V lookup: CDR1 GTSNPN, CDR2 SVGIG (reference sequence). Germline trimming cut 6 bases from V and 6 bases from J; bases unmatched to any gene: 6.

This chain connects TRBV19 to TRBJ2-3; D remains ambiguous. The CDR3 is 13 residues long. Trimming pared 4 bases from V and 0 bases from J, leaving 5 bases between. Per the germline V gene, CDR1 is LNHDA and CDR2 is SQIVND (reference sequence). The CDR3 sequence: CASSKQSTDTQYF. CDR3 nucleotide sequence: TGTGCCAGTAGTAAACAGAGCACAGATACGCAGTATTTT.

This clone was found a few times. The V and J genes are TRBV6-2 or TRBV6-3 and TRBJ1-1, with 9 positions matching TRBD1. The CDR3 loop spans 15 amino acids. J was trimmed by 5 bases and V by 5 bases; bases with no gene match: 9. The germline V gene encodes CDR1 MNHEY and CDR2 SVGEGT. The CDR3 sequence is CASSAPGQGRTEAFF. The CDR3 coding sequence is TGTGCCAGCAGTGCCCCGGGACAGGGACGGACTGAAGCTTTCTTT.

The table lists this clone with a few counts. The chain uses TRBV5-4 and TRBJ2-7, with 7 bases aligning to TRBD1. The CDR3 runs to 15 residues. With 3 bases clipped from V and 3 bases from J, the junction kept 9 bases outside the gene matches. Looked up from germline, CDR1 is SGHNT and CDR2 is YYREEE (reference sequence). In nucleotides, the CDR3 is TGTGCCAGCAGCTCACAGGGGCCGTACGTCTACGAGCAGTACTTC. This translates into CASSSQGPYVYEQYF.

DNA of the CDR3: TGCAGCGTTGTACAGGGGAACAATCAGCCCCAGCATTTT. The encoded protein is CSVVQGNNQPQHF. The chain joins TRBV29-1 to TRBJ1-5, with 7 bases that match TRBD1. After removal of 4 bases from V and 3 bases from J, the junction contained 3 bases not matched to a gene. The CDR3 loop spans 13 amino acids. Germline V gene lookup returns CDR1 SQVTM and CDR2 ANQGSEA.

On this clone: An end of the junction differs from the germline gene, which may be a read error. The rearrangement uses TRBV12-5 and TRBJ2-1, with 8 bases that match TRBD2. CDR3 length: 16 residues. CDR1 and CDR2 from the germline V gene are LGHNT and FRNRAP. CDR3 sequence: CASGQPYSGILSEEFF. The DNA of the CDR3 is TGTGCTAGTGGTCAGCCGTATAGCGGGATTTTAAGTGAGGAGTTCTTC.

The gene calls are TRBV7-3 and TRBJ2-2; 7 bases line up with TRBD1. This CDR3 contains 16 residues. The V and J ends lost 1 base and 3 bases, in that order; junction bases with no gene match: 5. Per germline, CDR1 SGHTA and CDR2 FQGTGA. The chain's CDR3 is CASSLRQGVDTGELFF. The DNA of the CDR3 is TGTGCCAGCAGCTTAAGGCAGGGGGTGGACACCGGGGAGCTGTTTTTT. Full variable domain (missing parts from reference TRBV7-3 and TRBJ2-2): GAGVSQTPSNKVTEKGKYVELRCDPISGHTALYWYRQSLGQGPEFLIYFQGTGAADDSGLPNDRFFAVRPEGSVSTLKIQRTERGDSAVYLCASSLRQGVDTGELFFGEGSRLTVL.

The V call is TRBV30, the J call TRBJ2-2, with 11 bases that match TRBD2. The CDR3 has 15 residues. V shed 0 bases and J 6 bases; nucleotides not matched to a gene: 3. Germline V CDR1 and CDR2: GTSNPN, SVGIG (reference sequence). CDR3 bases: TGTGCCTGGAGTGTACAACTAGCGGGAGCCGGGGAGCTGTTTTTT. Protein: CAWSVQLAGAGELFF.

This clone came up many times. The chain employs TRBV20-1 and TRBJ2-4; the D is unclear. The CDR3 extends over 13 amino acids. Germline CDR1 and CDR2: DFQATT and SNEGSKA (reference sequence). Trimming left V 3 bases short and J 6 bases short, with 12 bases between. The CDR3 here is CSASSGAGNIQYF. CDR3 DNA sequence: TGCAGTGCTAGTTCGGGTGCCGGAAACATTCAGTACTTC.

The chain links TRBV7-2 to TRBJ1-3, with TRBD1 identical over 7 bases. The CDR3 consists of 16 residues. Germline CDR1 and CDR2: SGHTA and FQGNSA. J lost 4 bases, V lost 0 bases, and 6 bases had no gene match. Written as DNA, the CDR3 is TGTGCCAGCAGCTTAGCAGGACAGGTGGACGGAAACACCATATATTTT. Protein sequence: CASSLAGQVDGNTIYF.

The chain links TRBV6-5 to TRBJ2-1; 8 bases match TRBD2. CDR3 length: 14 amino acids. With V trimmed by 6 bases and J by 7 bases, 8 bases remained unmatched. Germline lookup yields CDR1 MNHEY and CDR2 SVGAGI. CDR3 DNA sequence: TGTGCCAGCAGCACCGGGACTAGAAATAATGAGCAGTTCTTC. This translates into CASSTGTRNNEQFF.

J is TRBJ2-7 and V is TRBV27; maybe TRBD1 (6 bases). The V end lost 6 bases, the J end lost 4 bases, and 13 bases lay between the germline ends. CDR1 is MNHEY, CDR2 SMNVEV, per germline (reference sequence). This CDR3 is built from 13 residues. CDR3 amino acids: CASRDSLRYEQYF. The CDR3 region has the DNA TGTGCCAGCAGGGACAGTTTGAGGTACGAGCAGTACTTC.

The chain uses TRBV9 and TRBJ2-1; 11 nucleotides align to TRBD2. Losses at the gene ends were 3 bases for V and 2 bases for J; bases not matched to a gene: 1. The CDR3 length is 15 residues. Germline V gives CDR1 SGDLS, CDR2 YYNGEE. The CDR3 DNA follows: TGTGCCAGCAGCGGTAGCGGGGGGGCCTACAATGAGCAGTTCTTC. Translating it yields CASSGSGGAYNEQFF. The entire variable domain, with the rest obtained from reference TRBV9 and TRBJ2-1, is as follows: DSGVTQTPKHLITATGQRVTLRCSPRSGDLSVYWYQQSLDQGLQFLIQYYNGEERAKGNILERFSAQQFPDLHSELNLSSLELGDSALYFCASSGSGGAYNEQFFGPGTRLTVL.

The chain is built from TRBV2 and TRBJ2-5; 9 bases align to TRBD2. CDR3 length: 14 amino acids. With V trimmed by 6 bases and J by 5 bases, 7 bases remained unmatched. Germline-derived CDR1 and CDR2 are SNHLY and FYNNEI. The CDR3 reads CASSASGLAETQYF. The DNA of the CDR3 is TGTGCCAGCAGCGCTTCCGGACTAGCGGAGACCCAGTACTTC.

The chain has TRBV9 and TRBJ2-7; TRBD1 aligns across 8 bases. V lost 0 bases, J lost 2 bases, and 4 bases stayed unmatched. There are 15 residues in the CDR3. Germline loops: CDR1 SGDLS, CDR2 YYNGEE. CDR3: CASSVGHRGTYEQYF. DNA for the CDR3: TGTGCCAGCAGCGTAGGACACAGGGGGACCTACGAGCAGTACTTC.

V usage is TRBV7-3 and J usage is TRBJ2-1, with 13 bases fitting TRBD2. This CDR3 has 19 residues. The V segment lost 5 bases and the J segment 5 bases; nucleotides outside the gene matches: 15. Germline assignment: CDR1 SGHTA and CDR2 FQGTGA. The DNA for the CDR3 is TGTGCCAGCAGCCCTTTCGCTTTACTAGCGGGGGGGCCTCACAATGAGCAGTTCTTC. Encoded protein: CASSPFALLAGGPHNEQFF. The full variable domain, completed using reference TRBV7-3 and TRBJ2-1, is GAGVSQTPSNKVTEKGKYVELRCDPISGHTALYWYRQSLGQGPEFLIYFQGTGAADDSGLPNDRFFAVRPEGSVSTLKIQRTERGDSAVYLCASSPFALLAGGPHNEQFFGPGTRLTVL.

In this sample, this clone turned up once. This sequence may be a read error, since a much larger clone differs from it by one base. This chain uses TRBV7-3 with TRBJ1-1; possible D gene TRBD1, 6 bases. CDR1 and CDR2 (germline): SGHTA, FQGTGA. The CDR3 has 13 amino acids. The V and J ends lost 4 bases and 1 base respectively, with 7 bases between them. DNA of the CDR3: TGTGCCAGCAGCTCACAGGGGAACACTGAAGCTTTCTTT. This codes for CASSSQGNTEAFF.

The J gene is TRBJ2-1, the V gene TRBV6-5, with 7 bases matching TRBD2. Germline V lookup: CDR1 MNHEY, CDR2 SVGAGI. The length of the CDR3 is 15 residues. J was trimmed by 7 bases and V by 7 bases; bases with no gene match: 13. DNA for the CDR3: TGTGCCAGCACCGCTGGAGGGAGGGCAATGAATGAGCAGTTCTTC. Its translation is CASTAGGRAMNEQFF.

The chain has TRBV6-5 and TRBJ2-3; 7 bases line up with TRBD1. This CDR3 comprises 13 residues. Per the germline V gene, CDR1 is MNHEY and CDR2 is SVGAGI. The junction had 3 bases not matched to a gene; V was cut back by 9 bases and J by 0 bases. The CDR3 DNA follows: TGTGCCAGTCAGGGGGTTAGCACAGATACGCAGTATTTT. Amino acid sequence: CASQGVSTDTQYF.

The V call is TRBV2, the J call TRBJ1-2, with 7 bases that match TRBD1. This CDR3 has 14 amino acids. CDR1 is SNHLY, CDR2 FYNNEI, per germline. V lost 5 bases, J lost 4 bases, and 7 bases stayed unmatched. CDR3 loop: CASSYRGEGYGYTF. The CDR3 bases are TGTGCCAGCAGTTACAGGGGAGAGGGCTATGGCTACACCTTC.

The chain uses TRBV3-1 (or the pseudogene TRBV3-2) and TRBJ1-2, with a tentative D call TRBD1 (5 bases). Trimming took 6 bases from V and 8 from J, leaving 16 bases between them. CDR1 and CDR2 from the germline V gene are LGHDT and YNNKEL (reference sequence). The CDR3 length is 13 residues. The CDR3 DNA reads as TGTGCCAGCAGAGCTAATACAGGTTCCGGCTACACCTTC. Encoded protein: CASRANTGSGYTF.

This rearrangement joins TRBV9 to TRBJ2-3; 12 nucleotides agree with TRBD2. V shed 6 bases and J 4 bases; nucleotides not matched to a gene: 9. The CDR3 runs to 16 residues. CDR1 and CDR2 (germline): SGDLS, YYNGEE. The CDR3 nucleotides read TGTGCCAGCACCCCGACTAGCGGGGGAGGTGCAGATACGCAGTATTTT. Protein product: CASTPTSGGGADTQYF.

This chain joins TRBV2 and TRBJ2-1; 11 bases agree with TRBD2. The CDR3 extends over 15 amino acids. V dropped 7 bases and J dropped 9; count of bases not matched to a gene: 11. Germline loops: CDR1 SNHLY, CDR2 FYNNEI. Written as DNA, the CDR3 is TGTGCCAGCATTCCCATAGCGGGAGGGCCTATTGAGCAGTTCTTC. This gives the protein CASIPIAGGPIEQFF.

This chain links TRBV2 with TRBJ1-2; D uncertain. CDR1 and CDR2 from the germline V gene are SNHLY and FYNNEI. Deletions cut 2 bases from V and 4 bases from J, with 14 bases between. This CDR3 has 15 residues. The CDR3 region is CASSENPRVTYGYTF. The CDR3 DNA follows: TGTGCCAGCAGTGAAAACCCGAGAGTTACCTATGGCTACACCTTC.

The rearrangement uses TRBV27 and TRBJ2-7, with 10 bases that match TRBD2. The CDR3 spans 16 residues. V shed 2 bases and J 7 bases; nucleotides not matched to a gene: 11. Germline V gene lookup returns CDR1 MNHEY and CDR2 SMNVEV (reference sequence). CDR3 loop: CASSLKGAGGPGEQYF. In DNA, the CDR3 is TGTGCCAGCAGTTTAAAAGGAGCGGGAGGGCCGGGTGAGCAGTACTTC.

This clone came up a few times. This chain connects TRBV5-1 to TRBJ1-1; maybe TRBD1 (6 bases). CDR1 and CDR2 (germline): SGHRS, YFSETQ. V was clipped by 4 bases and J by 0 bases, with 13 bases between them. The CDR3 is 15 amino acids. The CDR3 sequence: CASSPWGGLNTEAFF. In DNA form, the CDR3 reads TGCGCCAGCAGCCCGTGGGGGGGCTTGAACACTGAAGCTTTCTTT.

In this sample, this clone turned up once. The rearrangement uses TRBV9 and TRBJ2-3, with TRBD2 identical over 14 bases. CDR3 length: 16 residues. Trimming at V came to 0 bases and at J to 8 bases, leaving 5 bases not matched to a gene. Germline CDR1 and CDR2: SGDLS and YYNGEE. The DNA for the CDR3 is TGTGCCAGCAGCGTAGGACTAGCGGGGGGGCCAGGTACGCAGTATTTT. Amino acids: CASSVGLAGGPGTQYF.

This clone was detected once. The chain has TRBV29-1 and TRBJ2-7; D might be TRBD2 (5 bases). The germline V gene has CDR1 SQVTM and CDR2 ANQGSEA. Trimming removed 6 bases from V and 2 bases from J, with 14 bases in between. This CDR3 has 13 amino acids. CDR3 protein: CSVGRDTTYEQYF. The CDR3 nucleotides read TGCAGCGTCGGCCGGGATACCACCTACGAGCAGTACTTC.